This passage covers 31 T cell receptor beta chains from one sample sequenced in a study of blood T cells in healthy people across ages. For the second PCR, which ran for roughly 6 to 11 cycles, a sample-barcoded 5' primer and a J-beta primer mix were used. TCRdb re-called the 5' RACE reads with MiXCR, one entry per CDR3 protein. The sample has more than 700,000 distinct CDR3 sequences; 40% to 65% are singletons. The sample was blood. These receptors were taken from a man aged 80 or over in good health.

This clonotype was observed a few times. J is TRBJ1-2 and V is TRBV24-1; 8 bases line up with TRBD1. Germline CDR1 and CDR2: KGHDR and SFDVKD. The CDR3 contains 16 residues. V dropped 3 bases and J dropped 4; count of bases not matched to a gene: 9. The CDR3 region is CATSDTRQGRSYGYTF. The CDR3 bases are TGTGCCACCAGTGATACGCGACAGGGGCGCTCCTATGGCTACACCTTC.

A word on this clonotype: A read error may produce the germline difference seen at one junction end. The chain combines TRBV29-1 with TRBJ2-1; 7 positions match TRBD2. This CDR3 comprises 12 residues. The germline gives CDR1 SQVTM, CDR2 ANQGSEA. The CDR3 loop is CSVGGSGNEQVF. The CDR3 DNA is TGCAGCGTTGGCGGGAGTGGCAATGAGCAGGTCTTC.

The chain employs TRBV7-8 and TRBJ2-5; TRBD2 might be the D (5 bases). This CDR3 region has 14 residues. Deletions cut 5 bases from V and 5 bases from J, with 15 bases between. CDR1 is SGHVS and CDR2 is FQNEAQ in the germline V gene. In DNA, the CDR3 is TGTGCCAGCAGCCCCGACCCGAAGCGGGAGACCCAGTACTTC. This encodes CASSPDPKRETQYF.

V is TRBV7-2 and J is TRBJ2-4; 7 bases map to TRBD2. The DNA end lines up better with TRBJ2-7; the J call may be wrong. The CDR3 length is 15 residues. Germline V gives CDR1 SGHTA, CDR2 FQGNSA. The CDR3 loop reads CASSLVAGEAYEQYF. The CDR3 DNA sequence: TGTGCCAGCAGCTTAGTTGCGGGAGAGGCCTACGAGCAGTACTTC.

This chain joins TRBV10-3 and TRBJ2-1; 9 nucleotides match TRBD2. V was pared by 7 bases and J by 2 bases, with 3 bases of the junction left unmatched. The length of the CDR3 is 14 residues. Germline V lookup: CDR1 ENHRY, CDR2 SYGVKD. The CDR3 loop is CAITAGGPYNEQFF. CDR3 DNA: TGTGCCATCACGGCGGGAGGGCCCTACAATGAGCAGTTCTTC.

This clonotype was seen more than once but under ten times. The chain has TRBV9 and TRBJ2-3; TRBD2 matches at 12 bases. The germline V gene encodes CDR1 SGDLS and CDR2 YYNGEE. This CDR3 is 15 amino acids long. After removal of 4 bases from V and 3 bases from J, the junction contained 3 bases not matched to a gene. The chain's CDR3 is CASSSSGRATDTQYF. Here the CDR3 DNA reads TGTGCCAGCAGCTCTAGCGGGAGGGCAACAGATACGCAGTATTTT.

The chain carries TRBV6-1 and TRBJ2-1; TRBD2 matches 7 bases. From germline, CDR1 is MNHNS and CDR2 SASEGT. The CDR3 runs to 16 residues. Trimming cost V 7 bases and J 6 bases; bases outside gene matches: 15. This chain's CDR3 is CASKRGGSLKGNEQFF. CDR3 coding DNA: TGTGCCAGCAAGCGTGGCGGGAGCCTCAAGGGCAATGAGCAGTTCTTC.

The rearrangement uses TRBV20-1 and TRBJ2-7; 9 bases are a match to TRBD2. The CDR3 spans 16 residues. Per the germline V gene, CDR1 is DFQATT and CDR2 is SNEGSKA (reference sequence). V lost 0 bases and J lost 2; bases outside the gene matches: 8. CDR3 loop: CSARDTRSGSAYEQYF. CDR3 nucleotide sequence: TGCAGTGCTAGAGATACCCGTAGCGGGAGTGCCTACGAGCAGTACTTC.

This sequence joins TRBV6-4 and TRBJ2-2; D unclear. Trimming left V 1 base short and J 7 bases short, with 10 bases between. In germline, CDR1 is MRHNA, CDR2 SNTAGT. This CDR3 comprises 14 residues. The CDR3: CASSDLDGYGELFF. The DNA of the CDR3 is TGTGCCAGCAGTGACTTGGACGGATACGGGGAGCTGTTTTTT.

With regard to this clonotype: Germline is not matched at one junction end, which may reflect a read error. This chain joins TRBV20-1 and TRBJ1-1; possible D gene TRBD1, 6 bases. CDR1 is DFQATT and CDR2 is SNEGSKA in the germline V gene (reference sequence). The CDR3 totals 14 residues. CDR3 in amino acids: CSARGGGRNTEAFF. In DNA form, the CDR3 reads TGCAGTGCTAGAGGTGGGGGGCGAAACACTGAGGCTTTCTTT.

On this clonotype: The CDR3 carries no conserved terminal phenylalanine or tryptophan, so it likely arises from a read error. This sequence joins TRBV7-2 and TRBJ1-2; TRBD1 aligns across 7 bases. The V and J ends lost 5 bases and 3 bases, in that order; junction bases with no gene match: 6. The germline V gene has CDR1 SGHTA and CDR2 FQGNSA. The CDR3 sequence is 14 residues long. The CDR3 coding sequence is TGTGCCAGCAGCATGGGGACAGCCGACTATGGCTACACCTTA. Its translation: CASSMGTADYGYTL.

V is TRBV7-3 and J is TRBJ2-2; TRBD2 might be the D (5 bases). This CDR3 contains 15 residues. CDR1 is SGHTA and CDR2 is FQGTGA in the germline V gene. The V gene lost 3 bases and the J gene lost 8 bases, with 16 bases spanning the gap. This chain's CDR3 is CASSFNPLPGGELFF. For the CDR3, the DNA is TGTGCCAGCAGCTTTAACCCTCTACCGGGAGGGGAGCTGTTTTTT.

Turning to this clonotype: Here the CDR3 omits its conserved ending phenylalanine or tryptophan, so a read error is the likely source. The V call is TRBV20-1, the J call TRBJ2-7; D possibly corresponds to TRBD2 (5 bases). V was trimmed by 0 bases and J by 0 bases, leaving 12 bases between them. The CDR3 covers 15 residues. Germline CDR1 and CDR2: DFQATT and SNEGSKA (reference sequence). The CDR3 here is CSARENNGISYEQYL. The CDR3 nucleotides are TGCAGTGCTAGAGAGAATAACGGGATCTCCTACGAGCAGTACTTA.

There are a few counts of this clonotype. The chain recombines TRBV24-1 with TRBJ2-7; 9 nucleotides match TRBD2. The CDR3 spans 15 residues. The junction had 7 bases not matched to a gene; V was cut back by 5 bases and J by 3 bases. Germline CDR1 reads KGHDR; CDR2 reads SFDVKD. CDR3 region: CATSVRTSAGYEQYF. CDR3 in DNA: TGTGCCACCAGTGTCCGGACTAGCGCAGGCTACGAGCAGTACTTC.

The chain joins TRBV18 to TRBJ2-1; 7 bases agree with TRBD1. CDR3 length: 14 residues. Trimming cost V 6 bases and J 5 bases; bases outside gene matches: 7. Germline V gene lookup returns CDR1 KGHSH and CDR2 LQKENI. In nucleotides, the CDR3 is TGTGCCAGCTCCAAGGGAACAGGGGACAATGAGCAGTTCTTC. Amino acid sequence: CASSKGTGDNEQFF.

This chain's CDR3 is CASSEAPSTGGYTF. CDR3 bases: TGTGCCAGCAGTGAAGCCCCCTCGACGGGGGGCTACACCTTC. The V gene is TRBV6-1, the J gene TRBJ1-2, with unresolved D. The CDR3 totals 14 residues. V was pared by 0 bases and J by 8 bases, with 13 bases between. Germline CDR1 reads MNHNS; CDR2 reads SASEGT.

This clonotype was picked up a small number of times. This chain joins TRBV12-3 or TRBV12-4 and TRBJ2-3; D not certain. This CDR3 contains 14 residues. With 7 bases removed from V and 14 bases from J, the gap between germline ends came to 25 bases. The CDR3 sequence is CASTLSASTPYAYF. CDR3 DNA sequence: TGTGCCAGCACTCTCTCGGCCTCGACTCCGTACGCGTATTTT.

This clonotype was seen a few times. The chain employs TRBV5-1 and TRBJ2-7; 8 nucleotides match TRBD1. The CDR3 length is 15 residues. Per germline, CDR1 SGHRS and CDR2 YFSETQ. V shed 0 bases, J shed 2 bases, and the junction held 4 bases outside the gene matches. CDR3 in amino acids: CASSLGQGFTYEQYF. For the CDR3, the DNA is TGCGCCAGCAGCTTGGGACAGGGGTTCACCTACGAGCAGTACTTC.

This clonotype has more than one count but fewer than ten. The chain has TRBV7-2 and TRBJ2-7, with 11 bases that match TRBD2. With 4 bases clipped from V and 1 base from J, the junction kept 6 bases outside the gene matches. The germline V gene has CDR1 SGHTA and CDR2 FQGNSA. CDR3 length equals 16 residues. The CDR3 DNA sequence: TGTGCCAGCAGCTGGTCCGGACTAGCGGGTTCCTACGAGCAGTACTTC. Residues: CASSWSGLAGSYEQYF. The whole variable domain, remainder taken from reference TRBV7-2 and TRBJ2-7, is GAGVSQSPSNKVTEKGKDVELRCDPISGHTALYWYRQSLGQGLEFLIYFQGNSAPDKSGLPSDRFSAERTGGSVSTLTIQRTQQEDSAVYLCASSWSGLAGSYEQYFGPGTRLTVT.

The chain uses TRBV12-3 or TRBV12-4 and TRBJ1-5; D call uncertain. The CDR3 length is 14 residues. V was shortened by 8 bases and J by 6 bases, with 17 bases between the two germline ends. The CDR3 sequence is CASALGEVGQPQHF. CDR3 nucleotide sequence: TGTGCCAGCGCTTTAGGTGAAGTTGGTCAGCCCCAGCATTTT.

The rearrangement joins TRBV5-1 to TRBJ2-6; D gene uncertain. This CDR3 has 16 amino acids. Germline V lookup: CDR1 SGHRS, CDR2 YFSETQ. The V end was cut by 2 bases, the J end by 0 bases, with 9 bases between. The CDR3 sequence: CASSLTRSSGANVLTF. The CDR3 nucleotides read TGCGCCAGCAGCTTAACTCGGAGCTCTGGGGCCAACGTCCTGACTTTC.

The gene calls are TRBV3-1 and TRBJ2-5; 8 bases line up with TRBD2. V shed 1 base, J shed 11 bases, and the junction held 24 bases outside the gene matches. CDR3 size: 19 residues. Germline CDR1 and CDR2: LGHDT and YNNKEL (reference sequence). The CDR3 is CASSQAPQTGTRLHNEQYF. CDR3 nucleotide sequence: TGTGCCAGCAGCCAAGCGCCCCAAACCGGGACTAGACTGCACAATGAGCAGTACTTC.

This clonotype appeared a few times. The V call is TRBV24-1, the J call TRBJ2-3; a possible D gene is TRBD1 (5 bases). The V and J ends lost 1 base and 3 bases respectively, with 10 bases between them. The CDR3 is made up of 15 amino acids. The germline V gene has CDR1 KGHDR and CDR2 SFDVKD. In DNA, the CDR3 is TGTGCCACCAGTGATTTCAGGGATGGGACAGATACGCAGTATTTT. This sequence encodes CATSDFRDGTDTQYF.

The CDR3 DNA reads TGTGCCAGCAGCGTGACAGGGGTCTACGAGCAGTACTTC. It yields the protein CASSVTGVYEQYF. J is TRBJ2-7 and V is TRBV7-2, with TRBD1 matching 8 bases. The CDR3 consists of 13 residues. From germline, CDR1 is SGHTA and CDR2 FQGNSA. V dropped 5 bases and J dropped 3; count of bases not matched to a gene: 3. Supplemented by reference TRBV7-2 and TRBJ2-7, the full variable domain reads GAGVSQSPSNKVTEKGKDVELRCDPISGHTALYWYRQSLGQGLEFLIYFQGNSAPDKSGLPSDRFSAERTGGSVSTLTIQRTQQEDSAVYLCASSVTGVYEQYFGPGTRLTVT.

The rearrangement links TRBV7-9 to TRBJ1-4, with D unclear. Trimming took 5 bases from V and 7 from J, leaving 17 bases between them. Germline V gives CDR1 SEHNR, CDR2 FQNEAQ (reference sequence). The CDR3 length is 15 residues. The CDR3 loop reads CASSLEAGPIEKLFF. As DNA, the CDR3 is TGTGCCAGCAGCCTAGAGGCGGGTCCGATTGAAAAACTGTTTTTT.

This clonotype was detected a few times. The chain links TRBV21-1 to TRBJ2-7; the table's D call, TRBD1, was not checked against the DNA. TRBV21-1 corresponds to a pseudogene. CDR3 length: 18 amino acids. CDR3 DNA: TGTGCCAGCAGCAAAGCGGGACCCGGGGAAGTATCCTCCTACGAGCAGTACTTC. It specifies CASSKAGPGEVSSYEQYF.

This clonotype was counted between two and nine times. This chain joins TRBV6-5 and TRBJ2-1; TRBD2 is a possible D gene (5 bases). V shed 5 bases and J shed 7 bases, with 15 bases lying between them. Germline V gives CDR1 MNHEY, CDR2 SVGAGI. The CDR3 contains 14 residues. The CDR3 spells CASSDLDGGNEQFF. The CDR3, as DNA: TGTGCCAGCAGTGACTTGGACGGAGGTAATGAGCAGTTCTTC.

The rearrangement uses TRBV21-1 and TRBJ2-1; no check of the table's D call, TRBD2, against the DNA was made. TRBV21-1 corresponds to a pseudogene. This CDR3 spans 15 amino acids. The CDR3 coding sequence is TGTGCCAGCAGGCGGAGCGGGGGGGCCCGCTATGAGCAGTTCTTC. It encodes CASRRSGGARYEQFF.

The V and J genes are TRBV7-9 and TRBJ2-1, with TRBD1 matching 10 bases. The J call is in doubt because the DNA end fits TRBJ2-7 better. Per the germline V gene, CDR1 is SEHNR and CDR2 is FQNEAQ (reference sequence). This CDR3 spans 15 amino acids. CDR3: CASSYKGQGIGEQYF. In DNA form, the CDR3 reads TGTGCCAGCAGCTATAAGGGACAGGGGATCGGCGAGCAGTACTTC.

This sequence joins TRBV19 and TRBJ1-1; 9 bases map to TRBD1. Germline V gene sequence: CDR1 LNHDA, CDR2 SQIVND (reference sequence). V dropped 3 bases and J dropped 5; count of bases not matched to a gene: 4. The CDR3 loop spans 14 amino acids. CDR3 coding DNA: TGTGCCAGTAGTATTTGGGGACAGGGAACTGAAGCTTTCTTT. This translates into CASSIWGQGTEAFF.

The chain has TRBV12-3 or TRBV12-4 and TRBJ2-5, with D unclear. There are 15 residues in the CDR3. V dropped 2 bases and J dropped 0 bases, with 10 bases sitting between them. DNA of the CDR3: TGTGCCAGCAGTTTAATGCCAGCCCACCAAGAGACCCAGTACTTC. Translated, it gives CASSLMPAHQETQYF.